This TCR beta chain stems from a study of T cell repertoires in cytomegalovirus infection. Study-wide results and caveats: Based on cumulative public TCR beta family frequency, carriers of CMV plus the relevant HLA were identified.

Germline CDR1 reads SGHDT; CDR2 reads YYEEEE. The V gene lost 6 bases and the J gene lost 4 bases, with 22 bases spanning the gap. This CDR3 region has 16 residues. Only a few counts were recorded for this clonotype. Its target is unknown. One entry per CDR3 protein results from TCRdb running MiXCR on the reads. The sample comprises some 400,000 distinct CDR3 sequences, under 40% of which are singletons, and approximately 14% rests with the top ten. Sequencing was done on a sample of PBMCs. The chain combines TRBV5-6 with TRBJ2-5; D possibly uses TRBD1 or TRBD2 (6 bases each). The TCR comes from a human donor in good health (CMV status not recorded). Some clones in this sample may be carry-over from other donors' samples. CDR3 residues: CASKGGGTFGGETQYF. The CDR3 nucleotides are TGTGCCAGCAAGGGGGGTGGGACCTTTGGAGGAGAGACCCAGTACTTC.